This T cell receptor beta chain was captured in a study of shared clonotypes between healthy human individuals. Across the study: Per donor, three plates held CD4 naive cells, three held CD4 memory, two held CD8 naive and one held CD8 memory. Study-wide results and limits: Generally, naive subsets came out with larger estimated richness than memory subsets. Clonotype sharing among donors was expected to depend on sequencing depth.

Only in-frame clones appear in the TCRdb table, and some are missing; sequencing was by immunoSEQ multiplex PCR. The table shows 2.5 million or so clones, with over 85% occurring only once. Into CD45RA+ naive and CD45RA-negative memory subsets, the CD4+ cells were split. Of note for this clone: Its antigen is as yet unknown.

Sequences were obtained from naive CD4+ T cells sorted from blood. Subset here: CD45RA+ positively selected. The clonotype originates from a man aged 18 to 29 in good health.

CDR3 amino acids: CASSAGTGVLNTEAFF. The CDR3 DNA reads TGTGCCAGCAGTGCCGGGACAGGAGTCTTAAACACTGAAGCTTTCTTT. The chain links TRBV6-1 to TRBJ1-1, with 8 bases identical to TRBD1. This CDR3 comprises 16 residues. CDR1 and CDR2 (germline): MNHNS, SASEGT. V shed 4 bases, J shed 2 bases, and the junction held 9 bases outside the gene matches.